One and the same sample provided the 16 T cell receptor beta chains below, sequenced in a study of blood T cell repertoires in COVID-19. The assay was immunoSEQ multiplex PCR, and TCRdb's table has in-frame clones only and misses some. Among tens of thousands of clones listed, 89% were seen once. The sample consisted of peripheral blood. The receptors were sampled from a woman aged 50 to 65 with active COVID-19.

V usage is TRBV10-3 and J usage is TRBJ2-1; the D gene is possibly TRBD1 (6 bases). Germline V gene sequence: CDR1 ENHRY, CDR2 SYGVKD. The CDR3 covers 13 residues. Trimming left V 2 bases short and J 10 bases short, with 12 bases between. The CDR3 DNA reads TGTGCCATCAGTGAGCCTGGGGGCAGAGAGCAGTTCTTC. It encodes CAISEPGGREQFF.

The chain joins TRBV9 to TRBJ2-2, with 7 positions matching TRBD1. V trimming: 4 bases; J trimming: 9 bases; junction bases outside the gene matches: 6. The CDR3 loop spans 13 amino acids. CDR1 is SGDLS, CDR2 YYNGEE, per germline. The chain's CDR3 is CASSYQGERELFF. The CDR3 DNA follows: TGTGCCAGCAGCTACCAGGGGGAGCGGGAGCTGTTTTTT. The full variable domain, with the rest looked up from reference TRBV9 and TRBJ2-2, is DSGVTQTPKHLITATGQRVTLRCSPRSGDLSVYWYQQSLDQGLQFLIQYYNGEERAKGNILERFSAQQFPDLHSELNLSSLELGDSALYFCASSYQGERELFFGEGSRLTVL.

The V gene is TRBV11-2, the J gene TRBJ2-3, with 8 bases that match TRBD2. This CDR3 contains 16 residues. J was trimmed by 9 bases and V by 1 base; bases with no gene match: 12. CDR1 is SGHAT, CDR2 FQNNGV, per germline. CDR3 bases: TGTGCCAGCAGCTTAGGGACTAGCCTGGGAACGAACACGCAGTATTTT. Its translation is CASSLGTSLGTNTQYF.

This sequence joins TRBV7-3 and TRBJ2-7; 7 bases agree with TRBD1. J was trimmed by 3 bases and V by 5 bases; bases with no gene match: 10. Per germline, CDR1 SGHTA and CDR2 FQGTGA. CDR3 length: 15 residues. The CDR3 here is CASSRPRAGGYEQYF. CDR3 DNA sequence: TGTGCCAGCAGCCGGCCGAGAGCAGGGGGCTACGAGCAGTACTTC.

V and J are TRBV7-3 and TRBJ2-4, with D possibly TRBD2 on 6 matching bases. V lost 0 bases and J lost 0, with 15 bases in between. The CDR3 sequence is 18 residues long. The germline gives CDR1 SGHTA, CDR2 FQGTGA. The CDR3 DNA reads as TGTGCCAGCAGCTTAACCGGGCGGGGTCGGCTAGCCAAAAACATTCAGTACTTC. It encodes CASSLTGRGRLAKNIQYF.

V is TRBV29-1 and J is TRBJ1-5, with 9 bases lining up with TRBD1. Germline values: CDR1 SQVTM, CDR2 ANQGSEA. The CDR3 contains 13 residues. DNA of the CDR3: TGCAGTACGGGACAGGGCCTAAATCAGCCCCAGCATTTT. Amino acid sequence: CSTGQGLNQPQHF.

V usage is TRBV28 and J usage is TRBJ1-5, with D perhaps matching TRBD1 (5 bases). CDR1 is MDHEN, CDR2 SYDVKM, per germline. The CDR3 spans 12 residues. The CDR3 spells CATRVSNQPQHF. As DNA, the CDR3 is TGTGCTACCAGGGTCAGCAATCAGCCCCAGCATTTT.

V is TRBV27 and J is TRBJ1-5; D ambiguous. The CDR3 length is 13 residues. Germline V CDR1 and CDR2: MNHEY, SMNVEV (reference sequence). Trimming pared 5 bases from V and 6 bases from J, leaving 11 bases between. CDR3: CASSREPGQPQHF. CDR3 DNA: TGTGCCAGCAGTAGGGAGCCGGGTCAGCCCCAGCATTTT.

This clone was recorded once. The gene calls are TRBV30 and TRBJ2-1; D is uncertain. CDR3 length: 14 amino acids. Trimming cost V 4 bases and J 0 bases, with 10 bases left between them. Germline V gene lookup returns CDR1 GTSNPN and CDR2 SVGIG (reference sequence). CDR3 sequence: CAWKVTASYNEQFF. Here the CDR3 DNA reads TGTGCCTGGAAGGTCACAGCCTCCTACAATGAGCAGTTCTTC.

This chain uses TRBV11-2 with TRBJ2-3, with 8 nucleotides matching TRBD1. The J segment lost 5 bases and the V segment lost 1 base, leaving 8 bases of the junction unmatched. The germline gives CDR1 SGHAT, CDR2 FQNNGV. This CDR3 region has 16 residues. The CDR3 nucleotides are TGTGCCAGCAGCTTAGTCGGAGGGACAGGCAGAGATACGCAGTATTTT. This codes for CASSLVGGTGRDTQYF.

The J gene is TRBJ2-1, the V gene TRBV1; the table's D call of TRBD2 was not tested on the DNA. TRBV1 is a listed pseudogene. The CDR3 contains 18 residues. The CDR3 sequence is CTSSQRSGCERECSEQFF. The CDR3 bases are TGCACCAGCAGCCAAAGATCGGGGTGCGAGCGGGAGTGTAGTGAGCAGTTCTTC.

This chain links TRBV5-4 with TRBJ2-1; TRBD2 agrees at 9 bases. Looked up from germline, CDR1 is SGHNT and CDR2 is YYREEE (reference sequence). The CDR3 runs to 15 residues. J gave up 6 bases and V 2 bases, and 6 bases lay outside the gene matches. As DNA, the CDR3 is TGTGCCAGCAGCTTTAGCGGGAGTTTCAGCAATGAGCAGTTCTTC. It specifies CASSFSGSFSNEQFF.

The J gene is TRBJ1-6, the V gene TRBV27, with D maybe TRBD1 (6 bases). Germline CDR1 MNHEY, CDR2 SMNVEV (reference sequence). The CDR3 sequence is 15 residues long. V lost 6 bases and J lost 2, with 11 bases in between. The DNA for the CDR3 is TGTGCCAGCAGACTCCGGGACACCTATAATTCACCCCTCCACTTT. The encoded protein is CASRLRDTYNSPLHF.

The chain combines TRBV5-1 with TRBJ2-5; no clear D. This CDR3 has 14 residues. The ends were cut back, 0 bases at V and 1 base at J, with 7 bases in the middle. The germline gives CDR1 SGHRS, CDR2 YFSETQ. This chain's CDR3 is CASSLGSLQETQYF. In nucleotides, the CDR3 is TGCGCCAGCAGCTTGGGCAGTCTCCAAGAGACCCAGTACTTC.

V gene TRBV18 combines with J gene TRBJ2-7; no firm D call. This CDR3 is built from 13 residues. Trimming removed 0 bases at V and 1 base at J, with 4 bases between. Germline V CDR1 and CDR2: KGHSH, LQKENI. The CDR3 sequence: CASSPPHSYEQYF. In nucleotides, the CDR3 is TGTGCCAGCTCACCACCTCATTCCTACGAGCAGTACTTC.

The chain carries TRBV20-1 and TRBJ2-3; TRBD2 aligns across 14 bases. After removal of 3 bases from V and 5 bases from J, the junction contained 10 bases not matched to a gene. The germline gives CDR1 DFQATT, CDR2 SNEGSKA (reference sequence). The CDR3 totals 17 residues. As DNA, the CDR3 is TGCAGTGCTAGTCGATTGGGACTAGCGGGAGTGGTAGATACGCAGTATTTT. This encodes CSASRLGLAGVVDTQYF.